The clone carrying this T cell receptor beta chain appeared a few times. Its cognate antigen is unknown. These data originate in a study of cytotoxic CD8 clonotypes in ibrutinib-treated CLL. Depth targeted 1 in 200,000 to 1 in 1 million T cells, averaging around 9.5x coverage per clonotype. Measured with immunoSEQ multiplex PCR; TCRdb has only the in-frame clones, and not every one. The sample lists roughly 220,000 clones, 65% to 80% seen once, with approximately 6.3% in the top ten. J lost 1 base, V lost 2 bases, and 3 bases had no gene match. The germline CDR1 and CDR2 sequences are MDHEN and SYDVKM. The CDR3 extends over 17 amino acids. Study findings and constraints: A difference in sampling times existed between sustained-remission and progressing patients. The clonality went up when patients responded to ibrutinib and dropped back toward baseline at progression.

The TCR comes from a human donor with chronic lymphocytic leukemia. Sequencing was performed on PBMCs, taken after 12 months of ibrutinib treatment. The rearrangement uses TRBV28 and TRBJ2-6; 9 nucleotides agree with TRBD1. DNA for the CDR3: TGTGCCAGCAGTTTACAACAGGGGGCTTCTGGGGCCAACGTCCTGACTTTC. Translation gives CASSLQQGASGANVLTF.